This TCR beta chain comes out of a study of human T cells and chemical hapten exposure listed by TCRdb under 2021. Study-wide context: For sensitization, 2% DPC in acetone was applied to a 2 cm by 2 cm area of upper inner arm skin. Under 30 alopecia patients gave blood for TCR sequencing at one to four time points (pre-sensitization, 2, 6 and 24 weeks). Patch testing was done on the upper back using Finn chambers containing 0.01% DPC, and results were scored after 6 days according to International Contact Dermatitis Research Group standards. The mostly female patient cohort included alopecia areata with under or over 50% scalp involvement, alopecia totalis and alopecia universalis. In alopecia patients, the study followed how the peripheral blood TCR repertoire changed in vivo over primary and secondary sensitization to diphenylcyclopropenone (DPC), a hapten. Blood samples were taken from patients before sensitization (week 0) and then at 2, 6 and about 24 weeks after DPC sensitization. Libraries were pooled for sequencing, and per-sample TCR yields varied mainly because of small differences in library volumes within the pool. Throughout the approximately 25-week study period, patients were also given weekly therapeutic DPC doses on the scalp.

This clonotype showed up many times. This receptor's antigen is unknown. No quality values exist for individual bases; no much larger clone is one base distant. General study outcomes and caveats: Significantly more large CDR3 similarity clusters were formed by expanded TCRs than by pre-sensitization or healthy control sets, consistent with antigen-driven responses. All patients had alopecia, a presumed autoimmune disease, so their immune response might differ from that of healthy individuals. No change with DPC sensitization was found in the number of TCRs above 1 in 1000 frequency, and no evidence of global repertoire structure alterations was found. Repeated subsampling changed both the strength of the expansion versus patch-test correlation and the threshold at which the correlation became significant. Patch test score correlated positively with the number of PT1 expanded TCRs, reaching significance at thresholds 8, 16 and 32 but not at 4.

The CDR3 starts with the cysteine, ends with the phenylalanine, and has 15 residues. Left in the record is the CDR3 DNA by itself, 45 bases read in frame from the first base. From the germline V gene, CDR1 is SGHTA and CDR2 is FQGNSA. The junction shows trimming of 3 bases on V and 9 bases on J, and the gene matches do not reach 8 bases of it. The protocol used for the library was RACE. Sequenced using a NextSeq 500. Library preparation attached unique molecular identifiers to individual cDNA molecules for quantitative, reproducible TCR counting. From each blood RNA sample, both TCR alpha and TCR beta chains were sequenced. Per the source publication's procedure: A median of roughly 99,000 TCRs per sample was observed, with a range of about 23,224 to 690,600. V, J and CDR3 annotation of the TCR reads was performed with the Decombinator software suite. For PS versus PT1 abundance plots, all samples were subsampled to the same number of TCRs (28,000). Expanded TCRs were defined as absent before sensitization and observed at least eight times at the 2-week time point. TCRdb ran its own pipeline on the public reads, namely fastp trimming at Q25 and MiXCR clone calling, and kept in-frame beta chains. Rows matching on CDR3 protein sequence are summarized as one entry with the most common DNA and genes. The V and J calls were not made by the authors but by TCRdb's processing. The sample has about 160,000 distinct CDR3 sequences on record, 28% of them singletons. The ten most abundant clones make up about 2% of the sample.

The intended sense of this specimen's time point label: patch test 3, about 24 weeks after DPC sensitization. What the treatment or condition label conveys for this sample: therapeutic diphenylcyclopropenone sensitization with weekly scalp DPC. At each patch-test visit, blood was drawn before the patch test was applied. Eligible patients were aged 18 to 70, diagnosed with alopecia, deemed suitable for DPC therapy, and excluded if pregnant. Total RNA was isolated from unfractionated whole blood collected in Tempus Blood RNA tubes. The sequencing used whole blood, collected in connection with sensitization to the hapten diphenylcyclopropenone (DPC). The chain joins TRBV7-2 to TRBJ2-1; 10 bases in the middle match TRBD2. This TCR was recovered from a woman in her late teens or twenties with alopecia areata. Some clones in this sample may be carry-over from other donors' samples. The nucleotides are TGTGCCAGCAGCTTCAAGCGGGGGGGCCCGACTGAGCAGTTCTTC. This gives the protein CASSFKRGGPTEQFF.